These 15 T cell receptor beta chains were sequenced from one sample in a study of shared clonotypes between healthy human individuals (TCRdb year 2020). The library was obtained by the immunoSEQ multiplex PCR assay. TCRdb obtained this table from immuneACCESS and retained in-frame rearrangements with V and J assigned. These tables miss some clones; where compared with another copy, unresolved V genes account for less than half of the shortfall, and the remainder is unexplained. This sample lists 1,400,000 or so clones; approximately 98.5% were detected once. 0.36% of the sample is held by the ten biggest clonotypes. The specimen sequenced was naive CD4+ T cells sorted from blood. The cell subset or site label for this specimen denotes: CD45RA+ positively selected. The receptors originated from a young man in good health.

The J gene is TRBJ2-1, the V gene TRBV29-1, with 10 bases identical to TRBD2. V shed 4 bases and J 5 bases; nucleotides not matched to a gene: 8. Germline CDR1 and CDR2: SQVTM and ANQGSEA. There are 15 residues in the CDR3. The CDR3, as DNA: TGCAGCGTTGGGCAACTAGCGGGGCGGAACAATGAGCAGTTCTTC. This codes for CSVGQLAGRNNEQFF.

V and J are TRBV5-5 and TRBJ2-7; no reliable D call. Trimming pared 4 bases from V and 2 bases from J, leaving 7 bases between. CDR1 and CDR2 from the germline V gene are SGHKS and YYEKEE (reference sequence). This CDR3 comprises 12 residues. Here the CDR3 reads CASSKRPYEQYF. For the CDR3, the DNA is TGTGCCAGCAGCAAACGGCCCTACGAGCAGTACTTC. The full variable domain, with the rest looked up from reference TRBV5-5 and TRBJ2-7, is DAGVTQSPTHLIKTRGQQVTLRCSPISGHKSVSWYQQVLGQGPQFIFQYYEKEERGRGNFPDRFSARQFPNYSSELNVNALLLGDSALYLCASSKRPYEQYFGPGTRLTVT.

On this clone: Other DNA sequences in this sample translate to the same CDR3. The chain carries TRBV6-6 and TRBJ2-5; D unclear. The CDR3 sequence is 12 residues long. The germline V and J ends were trimmed by 2 bases and 3 bases, with 4 bases remaining between them. Germline CDR1 and CDR2: MNHNY and SVGAGI (reference sequence). The CDR3 sequence is CASSYVEETQYF. The CDR3 DNA is TGTGCCAGCAGTTACGTAGAAGAGACCCAGTACTTC.

The table lists this clone with a count of one. J is TRBJ2-1 and V is TRBV2; TRBD2 agrees at 8 bases. Losses at the gene ends were 6 bases for V and 6 bases for J; bases not matched to a gene: 10. This CDR3 comprises 15 residues. Germline V gene sequence: CDR1 SNHLY, CDR2 FYNNEI. The CDR3 loop is CASSGTRIHVNEQFF. CDR3 coding DNA: TGTGCCAGCAGCGGGACTAGAATCCACGTCAATGAGCAGTTCTTC.

V and J are TRBV29-1 and TRBJ2-3; D gene unclear. Germline loops: CDR1 SQVTM, CDR2 ANQGSEA. This CDR3 spans 10 amino acids. V gave up 6 bases and J gave up 6 bases, with 7 bases separating them. DNA for the CDR3: TGCAGCGTCCGCCGGGATACGCAGTATTTT. It codes for CSVRRDTQYF.

J is TRBJ2-1 and V is TRBV4-1; 12 bases match TRBD2. CDR3 size: 15 residues. Unmatched junction bases numbered 6, after V lost 0 bases and J lost 12 bases. CDR1 is MGHRA and CDR2 is YSYEKL in the germline V gene. DNA of the CDR3: TGCGCCAGCAGCCAAGATCTAGCGGGAGGGCGTCTGCAGTTCTTC. Translation: CASSQDLAGGRLQFF.

In nucleotides, the CDR3 is TGTGCCAGCAGCTTGGTTTCGTACACTGAAGCTTTCTTT. It translates to CASSLVSYTEAFF. This rearrangement joins TRBV5-6 to TRBJ1-1; D ambiguous. V was pared by 0 bases and J by 3 bases, with 6 bases between. The germline V gene has CDR1 SGHDT and CDR2 YYEEEE. The length of the CDR3 is 13 residues.

The chain carries TRBV29-1 and TRBJ2-6; 7 bases are a match to TRBD1. The CDR3 length is 14 residues. Germline V CDR1 and CDR2: SQVTM, ANQGSEA. With V trimmed by 6 bases and J by 2 bases, 4 bases remained unmatched. The chain's CDR3 is CSVGDRAGANVLTF. The CDR3 region has the DNA TGCAGCGTCGGCGACAGGGCTGGGGCCAACGTCCTGACTTTC.

The J gene is TRBJ2-1, the V gene TRBV7-9; no reliable D call. CDR3 length: 11 residues. Trimming took 5 bases from V and 9 from J, leaving 8 bases between them. CDR1 and CDR2 (germline): SEHNR, FQNEAQ (reference sequence). The CDR3 DNA follows: TGTGCCAGCAGCCCTGGTTCTGAGCAGTTCTTC. Its protein is CASSPGSEQFF. Full variable domain (rest looked up from reference TRBV7-9 and TRBJ2-1): DTGVSQNPRHKITKRGQNVTFRCDPISEHNRLYWYRQTLGQGPEFLTYFQNEAQLEKSRLLSDRFSAERPKGSFSTLEIQRTEQGDSAMYLCASSPGSEQFFGPGTRLTVL.

As for this clone: At the DNA level, this CDR3 is encoded by other sequences in the same sample as well. This chain uses TRBV9 with TRBJ2-2; no clear D gene. Germline CDR1 is SGDLS and CDR2 is YYNGEE. V was pared by 3 bases and J by 5 bases, with 8 bases between. The CDR3 loop spans 13 amino acids. The CDR3 spells CASSARYTGELFF. CDR3 in DNA: TGTGCCAGCAGCGCAAGGTATACCGGGGAGCTGTTTTTT.

The gene calls are TRBV5-4 and TRBJ2-1; the match to TRBD2 covers 8 bases. Germline V gene data show CDR1 as SGHNT and CDR2 as YYREEE (reference sequence). The CDR3 runs 15 residues. V trimming: 3 bases; J trimming: 4 bases; junction bases outside the gene matches: 6. The CDR3 sequence: CASSSLAGRYNEQFF. Written as DNA, the CDR3 is TGTGCCAGCAGCTCGCTAGCGGGCCGATACAATGAGCAGTTCTTC.

This chain links TRBV28 with TRBJ2-5, with 8 bases lining up with TRBD2. The germline V gene has CDR1 MDHEN and CDR2 SYDVKM. V dropped 3 bases and J dropped 5; count of bases not matched to a gene: 11. This CDR3 region has 16 residues. CDR3 protein: CASSFEAGRGGETQYF. The CDR3 DNA follows: TGTGCCAGCAGTTTCGAGGCCGGGAGGGGCGGGGAGACCCAGTACTTC.

The chain couples TRBV4-3 to TRBJ2-7; D may correspond to TRBD1 or TRBD2 (5 bases each). The germline CDR1 and CDR2 sequences are LGHNA and YSLEER. With 4 bases removed from V and 0 bases from J, the gap between germline ends came to 7 bases. This CDR3 is 13 amino acids long. CDR3 amino acids: CASSRDLSYEQYF. CDR3 coding DNA: TGCGCCAGCAGCCGGGACCTCTCCTACGAGCAGTACTTC.

The rearrangement joins TRBV28 to TRBJ2-7, with D possibly being TRBD2 (5 bases). The CDR3 spans 15 residues. V shed 8 bases and J shed 2 bases, with 19 bases lying between them. CDR1 is MDHEN and CDR2 is SYDVKM in the germline V gene. The CDR3 here is CASDSQTGIPYEQYF. CDR3 nucleotides: TGTGCCAGCGACTCCCAGACCGGGATACCCTACGAGCAGTACTTC.

The chain is built from TRBV4-3 and TRBJ2-5, with TRBD2 as a possible D gene (7 bases). There are 17 residues in the CDR3. CDR1 is LGHNA, CDR2 YSLEER, per germline. Trimming pared 1 base from V and 2 bases from J, leaving 17 bases between. DNA for the CDR3: TGCGCCAGCAGCCAAGGGGCGTGGGAGGGGGTTCAAGAGACCCAGTACTTC. Amino acid sequence: CASSQGAWEGVQETQYF.